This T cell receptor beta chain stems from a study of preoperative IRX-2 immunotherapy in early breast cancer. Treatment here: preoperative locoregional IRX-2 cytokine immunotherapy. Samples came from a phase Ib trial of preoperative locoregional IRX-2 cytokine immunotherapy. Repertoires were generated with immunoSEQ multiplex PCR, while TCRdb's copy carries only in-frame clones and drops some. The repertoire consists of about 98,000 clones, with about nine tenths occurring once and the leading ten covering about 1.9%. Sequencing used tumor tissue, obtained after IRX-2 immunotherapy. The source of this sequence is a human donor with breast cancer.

CDR3 loop: CASSESGPTNYGYTF. The CDR3 DNA reads as TGCGCCAGCAGTGAGTCAGGGCCTACTAACTATGGCTACACCTTC. V and J are TRBV10-2 and TRBJ1-2; D uncertain. The CDR3 is 15 residues long. The ends were cut back, 0 bases at V and 0 bases at J, with 8 bases in the middle. The germline CDR1 and CDR2 sequences are WSHSY and SAAADI.